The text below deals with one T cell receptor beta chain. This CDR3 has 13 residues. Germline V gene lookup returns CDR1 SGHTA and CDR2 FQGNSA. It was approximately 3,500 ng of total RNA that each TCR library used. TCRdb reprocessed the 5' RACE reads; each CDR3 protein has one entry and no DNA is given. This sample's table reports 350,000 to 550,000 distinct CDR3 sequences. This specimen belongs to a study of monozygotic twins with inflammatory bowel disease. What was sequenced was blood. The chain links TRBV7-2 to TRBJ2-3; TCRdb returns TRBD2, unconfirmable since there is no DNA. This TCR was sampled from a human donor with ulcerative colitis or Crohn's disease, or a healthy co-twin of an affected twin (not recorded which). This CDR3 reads CASGGRALDTQYF.